The rows below give T cell receptor beta chains drawn from one sample of a study of T cells in Graves' hyperthyroidism and ophthalmopathy. TCRdb independently ran MiXCR on the multiplex PCR reads; one entry per CDR3 protein. This sample carries some 580,000 distinct CDR3 sequences, about a sixth of them seen once, and the ten largest clones take 2.5% to 4%. Sequenced sample: blood. Source of these receptors: a woman aged 40 to 50 with Graves' ophthalmopathy. CDR3s leave out the opening cysteine and the closing phenylalanine or tryptophan. Part of the rows lack a size; the others show once, few, many or a class for expanded clones.

j_call clone_size v_call cdr3_aa
TRBJ2-3 few TRBV12-3/TRBV12-4 ASSLGWQGAQY
TRBJ2-5 few TRBV5-5 ASSFRLADPQETQY
TRBJ1-1 many TRBV5-1 ASSLVAGQTEAF
TRBJ2-5 . TRBV7-7 ASSKESGDSGETQY
TRBJ1-5 . TRBV7-9 ASSRSTGSNQPQH
TRBJ1-2 few TRBV2 ASSAGMGYGYT
TRBJ1-2 . TRBV10-3 AISELTGQNGGYT
TRBJ2-3 few TRBV28 ASVPSGTGYTDTQY
TRBJ2-1 many TRBV6-1 ASKLAGAYNEQF
TRBJ2-3 many TRBV18 ASSPGGTDTQY
TRBJ2-1 many TRBV3-1 ASSQGESYNEQF
TRBJ2-5 . TRBV11-3 ASSFYICSARDGRDSTQETQY
TRBJ1-5 many TRBV7-2 ASSLKDRDSNQPQH
TRBJ2-1 . TRBV3-1 ASSPIGLAGGEQF
TRBJ1-4 few TRBV20-1 SARQGAEEKLF
TRBJ2-1 many TRBV28 ASSLGSGQTYNEQF
TRBJ2-7 many TRBV20-1 SVPGRAYEQY
TRBJ1-1 . TRBV29-1 SVVAQGDTEAF
TRBJ1-3 . TRBV30 AWSSGAGNTIY
TRBJ1-1 many TRBV27 ASRDTGGGNTEAF
TRBJ2-2 few TRBV27 ASRPIAGSEGELF
TRBJ2-3 many TRBV28 ASSFSQGWGTQY
TRBJ1-1 many TRBV6-4 ASSDRTGAEPAEAF